A selection of T cell receptor beta chains follows, all from one sample in a study of OX40 agonist ivuxolimab in advanced cancers. Using immunoSEQ multiplex PCR, the repertoire was profiled, and TCRdb retains in-frame clones only, with some absent. The sample consists of 87,000 or so clones, approximately 85% of them appearing once. Material: CD4+ or CD8+ T cells sorted from blood, obtained in a trial of the OX40 agonist ivuxolimab. The receptors were gathered from an adult with an advanced solid tumor such as melanoma, head and neck, liver or kidney cancer. The CDR3 runs from the conserved cysteine through the conserved F or W. D genes are given only for firm matches. The size entry is marked missing in some rows and otherwise reads once, few, many or a size class.

clone_size: NA
d_call: NA
j_call: TRBJ2-1
v_call: TRBV9
cdr3_aa: CASSLRSGPSSYNEQFF
cdr3_nt: TGTGCCAGCAGCCTTCGGAGCGGACCGAGCTCCTACAATGAGCAGTTCTTC

clone_size: NA
d_call: TRBD1
j_call: TRBJ2-7
v_call: TRBV5-4
cdr3_aa: CASSPRTGNYEQYF
cdr3_nt: TGTGCCAGCAGCCCGAGGACAGGGAACTACGAGCAGTACTTC

clone_size: few
d_call: TRBD2
j_call: TRBJ2-1
v_call: TRBV6-4
cdr3_aa: CASSDSSGSYNEQFF
cdr3_nt: TGTGCCAGCAGTGACTCTAGCGGGTCCTACAATGAGCAGTTCTTC

clone_size: NA
d_call: NA
j_call: TRBJ1-2
v_call: TRBV4-1
cdr3_aa: CASSQDTGTPNYGYTF
cdr3_nt: TGCGCCAGCAGCCAAGATACCGGGACGCCTAACTATGGCTACACCTTC

clone_size: NA
d_call: TRBD2
j_call: TRBJ2-3
v_call: TRBV27
cdr3_aa: CASSRRSGEYGLFADTQYF
cdr3_nt: TGTGCCAGCAGTCGGCGTAGCGGGGAGTACGGGCTCTTCGCAGATACGCAGTATTTT

clone_size: NA
d_call: TRBD2
j_call: TRBJ2-5
v_call: TRBV27
cdr3_aa: CASSFGGGETQYF
cdr3_nt: TGTGCCAGCAGTTTTGGGGGAGGGGAGACCCAGTACTTC

clone_size: NA
d_call: NA
j_call: TRBJ1-3
v_call: TRBV10-3
cdr3_aa: CAISEYPSSAVGNTIYF
cdr3_nt: TGTGCCATCAGTGAGTACCCTTCGAGCGCGGTAGGAAACACCATATATTTT

clone_size: few
d_call: NA
j_call: TRBJ1-2
v_call: TRBV7-9
cdr3_aa: CASSPGRGGGYTF
cdr3_nt: TGTGCCAGCAGCCCTGGGAGGGGAGGAGGCTACACCTTC

clone_size: once
d_call: NA
j_call: TRBJ2-5
v_call: TRBV5-1
cdr3_aa: CASSLAGETQYF
cdr3_nt: TGCGCCAGCAGCTTGGCGGGGGAGACCCAGTACTTC

clone_size: NA
d_call: TRBD2
j_call: TRBJ2-7
v_call: TRBV5-4
cdr3_aa: CASSSSGSQTYEQYF
cdr3_nt: TGTGCCAGCAGCTCTAGCGGGAGCCAAACCTACGAGCAGTACTTC

clone_size: NA
d_call: TRBD1
j_call: TRBJ2-7
v_call: TRBV27
cdr3_aa: CASRFRDRGLYEQYF
cdr3_nt: TGTGCCAGCAGATTCCGGGACAGGGGGCTCTACGAGCAGTACTTC

clone_size: NA
d_call: NA
j_call: TRBJ2-7
v_call: TRBV28
cdr3_aa: CASSSYSYEQYF
cdr3_nt: TGTGCCAGCAGTTCGTACTCCTACGAGCAGTACTTC

clone_size: NA
d_call: TRBD2
j_call: TRBJ2-5
v_call: TRBV2
cdr3_aa: CASSGPGGIGETQYF
cdr3_nt: TGTGCCAGCAGCGGCCCGGGAGGGATAGGGGAGACCCAGTACTTC

clone_size: NA
d_call: NA
j_call: TRBJ2-1
v_call: TRBV7-2
cdr3_aa: CASSLWRISYNEQFF
cdr3_nt: TGTGCCAGCAGCTTATGGCGGATTTCCTACAATGAGCAGTTCTTC

clone_size: once
d_call: NA
j_call: TRBJ2-6
v_call: TRBV30
cdr3_aa: CAWKVSGANVLTF
cdr3_nt: TGTGCCTGGAAGGTTTCTGGGGCCAACGTCCTGACTTTC

clone_size: NA
d_call: TRBD1
j_call: TRBJ1-3
v_call: TRBV30
cdr3_aa: CAWSARGTASGNTIYF
cdr3_nt: TGTGCCTGGAGTGCCCGCGGGACAGCCTCTGGAAACACCATATATTTT

clone_size: NA
d_call: NA
j_call: TRBJ2-1
v_call: TRBV5-1
cdr3_aa: CASSPLDNEQFF
cdr3_nt: TGCGCCAGCAGCCCCCTTGACAATGAGCAGTTCTTC

clone_size: NA
d_call: NA
j_call: TRBJ2-1
v_call: TRBV5-1
cdr3_aa: CASSWRAGDSEQFF
cdr3_nt: TGCGCCAGCAGTTGGAGGGCCGGCGATAGTGAGCAGTTCTTC

clone_size: NA
d_call: TRBD2
j_call: TRBJ2-7
v_call: TRBV6-5
cdr3_aa: CASSYSELAGVNEQYF
cdr3_nt: TGTGCCAGCAGTTACTCTGAACTAGCGGGAGTCAACGAGCAGTACTTC

clone_size: NA
d_call: NA
j_call: TRBJ2-3
v_call: TRBV7-9
cdr3_aa: CASSFTDTQYF
cdr3_nt: TGTGCCAGCAGCTTTACAGATACGCAGTATTTT

clone_size: NA
d_call: NA
j_call: TRBJ2-3
v_call: TRBV7-9
cdr3_aa: CASSLEGSDTQYF
cdr3_nt: TGTGCCAGCAGCTTGGAGGGGTCCGATACGCAGTATTTT

clone_size: once
d_call: NA
j_call: TRBJ1-5
v_call: TRBV19
cdr3_aa: CASSITSGRASNQPQHF
cdr3_nt: TGTGCCAGTAGTATAACCTCGGGGAGAGCGAGCAATCAGCCCCAGCATTTT

clone_size: NA
d_call: TRBD2
j_call: TRBJ2-2
v_call: TRBV27
cdr3_aa: CASKLAGGPAELFF
cdr3_nt: TGTGCCAGCAAACTAGCGGGAGGGCCTGCGGAGCTGTTTTTT

clone_size: NA
d_call: NA
j_call: TRBJ2-1
v_call: TRBV11-2
cdr3_aa: CASSLDQAGWGNEQFF
cdr3_nt: TGTGCCAGCAGCTTAGATCAGGCGGGCTGGGGCAATGAGCAGTTCTTC

clone_size: NA
d_call: NA
j_call: TRBJ2-5
v_call: TRBV11-2
cdr3_aa: CASSLVGETQYF
cdr3_nt: TGTGCCAGCAGCTTAGTTGGAGAGACCCAGTACTTC

clone_size: NA
d_call: NA
j_call: TRBJ2-7
v_call: TRBV28
cdr3_aa: CASSLNRVSYEQYF
cdr3_nt: TGTGCCAGCAGTTTAAACAGGGTCTCCTACGAGCAGTACTTC

clone_size: few
d_call: NA
j_call: TRBJ1-5
v_call: TRBV28
cdr3_aa: CASSYVAGPPQPQHF
cdr3_nt: TGTGCCAGCAGTTATGTTGCAGGGCCCCCGCAGCCCCAGCATTTT

clone_size: NA
d_call: NA
j_call: TRBJ1-4
v_call: TRBV4-1
cdr3_aa: CASSQEVYAVNEKLFF
cdr3_nt: TGCGCCAGCAGCCAAGAGGTTTACGCGGTAAATGAAAAACTGTTTTTT

clone_size: NA
d_call: TRBD1
j_call: TRBJ2-5
v_call: TRBV6-1
cdr3_aa: CASSEALRDRGETQYF
cdr3_nt: TGTGCCAGCAGTGAAGCCCTCCGGGACAGGGGAGAGACCCAGTACTTC

clone_size: NA
d_call: NA
j_call: TRBJ2-7
v_call: TRBV28
cdr3_aa: CASTPWNSHSYEQYF
cdr3_nt: TGTGCCAGCACTCCCTGGAACAGCCACTCCTACGAGCAGTACTTC

clone_size: few
d_call: NA
j_call: TRBJ1-1
v_call: TRBV12-5
cdr3_aa: CASGPPPYTEAFF
cdr3_nt: TGTGCTAGTGGTCCACCACCCTACACTGAAGCTTTCTTT

clone_size: NA
d_call: NA
j_call: TRBJ2-3
v_call: TRBV4-2
cdr3_aa: CASRPGTAGTDTQYF
cdr3_nt: TGTGCCAGCAGACCTGGGACCGCGGGCACAGATACGCAGTATTTT

clone_size: NA
d_call: NA
j_call: TRBJ2-3
v_call: TRBV7-9
cdr3_aa: CASSLLGGGADTQYF
cdr3_nt: TGTGCCAGCAGCCTACTGGGGGGAGGAGCAGATACGCAGTATTTT

clone_size: NA
d_call: NA
j_call: TRBJ2-3
v_call: TRBV15
cdr3_aa: CATSSKTGTGGDTQYF
cdr3_nt: TGTGCCACCAGCAGTAAAACCGGGACCGGCGGAGATACGCAGTATTTT

clone_size: NA
d_call: TRBD1
j_call: TRBJ2-3
v_call: TRBV7-3
cdr3_aa: CASSSGARGYYTQYF
cdr3_nt: TGTGCCAGCAGCTCCGGGGCCAGGGGGTATTATACGCAGTATTTT

clone_size: NA
d_call: NA
j_call: TRBJ2-3
v_call: TRBV11-1
cdr3_aa: CASSSQGLLTDTQYF
cdr3_nt: TGTGCCAGCAGCTCTCAGGGGTTGCTCACAGATACGCAGTATTTT

clone_size: NA
d_call: TRBD2
j_call: TRBJ2-7
v_call: TRBV11-2
cdr3_aa: CASSTWTSFGEQYF
cdr3_nt: TGTGCCAGCAGCACATGGACTAGCTTTGGGGAGCAGTACTTC

clone_size: NA
d_call: NA
j_call: TRBJ2-2
v_call: TRBV19
cdr3_aa: CASSKGLGELFF
cdr3_nt: TGTGCCAGTAGTAAGGGACTCGGGGAGCTGTTTTTT

clone_size: NA
d_call: TRBD2
j_call: TRBJ2-2
v_call: TRBV14
cdr3_aa: CASSQLAGPTGELFF
cdr3_nt: TGTGCCAGCAGCCAGCTAGCGGGGCCCACCGGGGAGCTGTTTTTT

clone_size: NA
d_call: NA
j_call: TRBJ1-1
v_call: TRBV7-2
cdr3_aa: CASSLQSNTEAFF
cdr3_nt: TGTGCCAGCAGCCTACAATCAAACACTGAAGCTTTCTTT

clone_size: NA
d_call: TRBD1
j_call: TRBJ1-1
v_call: TRBV18
cdr3_aa: CASSQSTGENTEAFF
cdr3_nt: TGTGCCAGCTCACAATCGACAGGGGAAAATACTGAAGCTTTCTTT

clone_size: NA
d_call: NA
j_call: TRBJ1-3
v_call: TRBV30
cdr3_aa: CAWSWGSSGNTIYF
cdr3_nt: TGTGCCTGGAGTTGGGGCTCCTCTGGAAACACCATATATTTT

clone_size: NA
d_call: NA
j_call: TRBJ2-5
v_call: TRBV12-2
cdr3_aa: CASRLTSGGCSGAAQYF
cdr3_nt: TGTGCAAGTCGCCTAACCTCCGGCGGGTGCAGTGGTGCGGCCCAGTACTTC

clone_size: NA
d_call: NA
j_call: TRBJ1-1
v_call: TRBV5-1
cdr3_aa: CASSSGDLNTEAFF
cdr3_nt: TGCGCCAGCAGCTCAGGGGACTTGAACACTGAAGCTTTCTTT

clone_size: NA
d_call: NA
j_call: TRBJ1-1
v_call: TRBV6-1
cdr3_aa: CASSFRMRNTEAFF
cdr3_nt: TGTGCCAGCAGTTTTCGGATGAGGAACACTGAAGCTTTCTTT

clone_size: NA
d_call: NA
j_call: TRBJ1-2
v_call: TRBV28
cdr3_aa: CASRSSLDGYTF
cdr3_nt: TGTGCCAGCCGTTCGTCGCTGGATGGCTACACCTTC

clone_size: NA
d_call: NA
j_call: TRBJ2-7
v_call: TRBV5-1
cdr3_aa: CASTASPGNEQYF
cdr3_nt: TGCGCCAGCACGGCGTCCCCGGGGAATGAGCAGTACTTC

clone_size: NA
d_call: NA
j_call: TRBJ1-2
v_call: TRBV19
cdr3_aa: CASSAGRGYGYTF
cdr3_nt: TGTGCCAGTAGTGCCGGACGGGGCTATGGCTACACCTTC

clone_size: NA
d_call: NA
j_call: TRBJ2-2
v_call: TRBV7-9
cdr3_aa: CASSLPPGQNTGELFF
cdr3_nt: TGTGCCAGCAGCTTACCACCGGGACAAAACACCGGGGAGCTGTTTTTT

clone_size: NA
d_call: NA
j_call: TRBJ2-5
v_call: TRBV4-1
cdr3_aa: CASSQLVGGTQYF
cdr3_nt: TGCGCCAGCAGCCAATTGGTTGGCGGTACCCAGTACTTC

clone_size: NA
d_call: NA
j_call: TRBJ2-7
v_call: TRBV28
cdr3_aa: CASSSRRGVTYEQYF
cdr3_nt: TGTGCCAGCAGTTCACGCAGGGGAGTGACCTACGAGCAGTACTTC

clone_size: NA
d_call: TRBD1
j_call: TRBJ2-7
v_call: TRBV6-5
cdr3_aa: CASSTDRPSYEQYF
cdr3_nt: TGTGCCAGCAGTACGGACAGGCCATCCTACGAGCAGTACTTC